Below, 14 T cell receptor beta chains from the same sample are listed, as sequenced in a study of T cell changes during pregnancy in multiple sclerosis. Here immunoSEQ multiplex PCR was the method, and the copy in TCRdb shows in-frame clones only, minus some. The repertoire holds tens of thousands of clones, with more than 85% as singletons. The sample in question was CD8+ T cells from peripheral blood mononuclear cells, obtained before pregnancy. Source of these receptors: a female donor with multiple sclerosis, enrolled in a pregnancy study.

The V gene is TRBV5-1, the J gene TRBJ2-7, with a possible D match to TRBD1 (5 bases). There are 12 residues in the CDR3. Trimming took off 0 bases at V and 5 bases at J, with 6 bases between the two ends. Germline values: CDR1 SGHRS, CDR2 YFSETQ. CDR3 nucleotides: TGCGCCAGCAGCTTGGAGACAGACGAGCAGTACTTC. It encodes CASSLETDEQYF.

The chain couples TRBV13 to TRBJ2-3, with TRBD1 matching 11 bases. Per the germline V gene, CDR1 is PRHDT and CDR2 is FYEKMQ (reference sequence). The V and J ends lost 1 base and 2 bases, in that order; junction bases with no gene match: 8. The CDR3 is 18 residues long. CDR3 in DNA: TGTGCCAGCAGCTTAGTTCCGGGGACAGGGGGAAACACAGATACGCAGTATTTT. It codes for CASSLVPGTGGNTDTQYF.

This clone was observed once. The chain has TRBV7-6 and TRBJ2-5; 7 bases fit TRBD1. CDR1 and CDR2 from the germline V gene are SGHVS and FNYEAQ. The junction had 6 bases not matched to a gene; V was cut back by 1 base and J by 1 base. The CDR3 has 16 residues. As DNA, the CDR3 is TGTGCCAGCAGCTTAGGGGACAGCGGATTCCAAGAGACCCAGTACTTC. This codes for CASSLGDSGFQETQYF.

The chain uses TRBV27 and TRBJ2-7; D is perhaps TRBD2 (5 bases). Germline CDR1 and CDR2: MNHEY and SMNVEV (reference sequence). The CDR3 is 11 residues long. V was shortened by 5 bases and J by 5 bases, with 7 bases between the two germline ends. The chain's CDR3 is CASSTGNEQYF. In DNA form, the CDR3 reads TGTGCCAGCAGTACGGGGAACGAGCAGTACTTC.

The CDR3 region is CASSPLGPGNTIYF. The CDR3 coding sequence is TGTGCCAGCAGCCCCCTAGGTCCTGGAAACACCATATATTTT. The chain combines TRBV27 with TRBJ1-3; D is unclear. V was clipped by 6 bases and J by 2 bases, with 11 bases between them. The CDR3 extends over 14 amino acids. CDR1 is MNHEY and CDR2 is SMNVEV in the germline V gene (reference sequence).

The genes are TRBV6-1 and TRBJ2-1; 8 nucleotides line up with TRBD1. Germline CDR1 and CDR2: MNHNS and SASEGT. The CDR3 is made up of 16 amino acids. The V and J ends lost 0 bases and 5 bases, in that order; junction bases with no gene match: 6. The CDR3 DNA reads TGTGCCAGCAGTGAAGCCCCCGGGACAGGCCACAATGAGCAGTTCTTC. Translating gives CASSEAPGTGHNEQFF.

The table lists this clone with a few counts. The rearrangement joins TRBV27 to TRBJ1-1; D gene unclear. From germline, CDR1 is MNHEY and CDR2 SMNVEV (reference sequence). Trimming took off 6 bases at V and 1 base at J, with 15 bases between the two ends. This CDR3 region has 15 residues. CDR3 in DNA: TGTGCCAGCAGCATGAGGGCAGGAGGGAACACTGAAGCTTTCTTT. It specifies CASSMRAGGNTEAFF.

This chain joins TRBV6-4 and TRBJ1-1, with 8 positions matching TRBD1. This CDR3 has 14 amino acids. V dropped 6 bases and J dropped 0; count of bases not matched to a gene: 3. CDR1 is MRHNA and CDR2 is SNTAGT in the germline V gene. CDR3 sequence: CASRDRGLNTEAFF. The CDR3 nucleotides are TGTGCCAGCAGAGACAGGGGTCTGAACACTGAAGCTTTCTTT.

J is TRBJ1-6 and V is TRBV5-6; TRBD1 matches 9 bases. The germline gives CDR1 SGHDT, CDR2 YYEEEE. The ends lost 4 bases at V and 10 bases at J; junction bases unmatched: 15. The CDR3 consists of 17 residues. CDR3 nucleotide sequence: TGTGCCAGCAGCCTGGGGACAGGGATAACGAAAAAGTCACCCCTCCACTTT. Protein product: CASSLGTGITKKSPLHF.

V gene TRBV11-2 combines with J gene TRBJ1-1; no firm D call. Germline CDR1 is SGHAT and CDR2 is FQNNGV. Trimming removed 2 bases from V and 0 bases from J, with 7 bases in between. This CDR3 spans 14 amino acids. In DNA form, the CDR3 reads TGTGCCAGCAGCTTACCAGGCGTGAACACTGAAGCTTTCTTT. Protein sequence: CASSLPGVNTEAFF.

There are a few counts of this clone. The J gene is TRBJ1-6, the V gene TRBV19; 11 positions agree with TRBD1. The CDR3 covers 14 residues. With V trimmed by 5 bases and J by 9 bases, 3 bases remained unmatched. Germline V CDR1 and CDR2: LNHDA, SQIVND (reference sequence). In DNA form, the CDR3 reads TGTGCCAGTAGTCCCGGGACAGGGGGTTCACCCCTCCACTTT. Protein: CASSPGTGGSPLHF.

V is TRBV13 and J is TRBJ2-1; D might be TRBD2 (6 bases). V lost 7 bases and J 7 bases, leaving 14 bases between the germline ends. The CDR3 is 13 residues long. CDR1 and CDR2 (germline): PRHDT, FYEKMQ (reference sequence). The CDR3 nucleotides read TGTGCCAGCATTCTCTGGGGGGTAAATGAGCAGTTCTTC. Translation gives CASILWGVNEQFF.

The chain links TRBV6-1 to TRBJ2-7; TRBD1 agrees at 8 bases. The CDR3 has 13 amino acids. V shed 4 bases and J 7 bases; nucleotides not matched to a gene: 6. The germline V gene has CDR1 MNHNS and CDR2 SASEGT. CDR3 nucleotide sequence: TGTGCCAGCAGTGGGACAGGGACGCGGGAGCAGTACTTC. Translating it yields CASSGTGTREQYF.

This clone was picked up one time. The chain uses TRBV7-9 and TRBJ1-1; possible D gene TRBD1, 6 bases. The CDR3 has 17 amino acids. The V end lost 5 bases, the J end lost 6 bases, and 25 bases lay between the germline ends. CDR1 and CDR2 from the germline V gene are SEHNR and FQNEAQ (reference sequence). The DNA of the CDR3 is TGTGCCAGCAGCCCCAGCCACGCAGGGGCGAGTAACGCTGAAGCTTTCTTT. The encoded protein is CASSPSHAGASNAEAFF.